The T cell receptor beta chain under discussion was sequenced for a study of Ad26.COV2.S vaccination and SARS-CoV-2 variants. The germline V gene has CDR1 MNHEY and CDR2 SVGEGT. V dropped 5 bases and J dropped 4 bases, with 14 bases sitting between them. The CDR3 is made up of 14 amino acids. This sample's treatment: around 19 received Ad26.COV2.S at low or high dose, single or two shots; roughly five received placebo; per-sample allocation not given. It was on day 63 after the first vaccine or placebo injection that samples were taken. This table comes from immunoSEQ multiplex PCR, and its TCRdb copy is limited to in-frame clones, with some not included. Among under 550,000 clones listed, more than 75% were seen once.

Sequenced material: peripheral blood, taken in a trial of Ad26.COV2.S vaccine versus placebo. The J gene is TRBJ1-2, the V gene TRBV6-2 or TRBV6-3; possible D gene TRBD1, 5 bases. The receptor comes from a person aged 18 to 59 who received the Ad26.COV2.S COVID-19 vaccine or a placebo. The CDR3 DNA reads TGTGCCAGCAGTGCACTCCGGGGCGGCTATGGCTACACCTTC. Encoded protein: CASSALRGGYGYTF.